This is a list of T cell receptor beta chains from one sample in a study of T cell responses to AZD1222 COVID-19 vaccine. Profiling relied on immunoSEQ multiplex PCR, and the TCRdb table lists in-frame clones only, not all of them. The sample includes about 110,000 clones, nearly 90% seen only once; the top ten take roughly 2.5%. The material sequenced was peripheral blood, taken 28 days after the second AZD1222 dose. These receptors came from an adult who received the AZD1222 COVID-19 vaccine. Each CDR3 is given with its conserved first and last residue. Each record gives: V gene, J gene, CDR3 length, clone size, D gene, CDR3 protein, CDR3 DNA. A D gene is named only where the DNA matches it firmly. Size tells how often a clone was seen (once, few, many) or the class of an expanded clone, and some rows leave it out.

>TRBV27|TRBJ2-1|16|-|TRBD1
CASSFDRGHSYNEQFF
TGTGCCAGCAGTTTCGACAGGGGTCACTCCTACAATGAGCAGTTCTTC
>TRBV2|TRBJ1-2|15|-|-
CASSEGARGPYGYTF
TGTGCCAGCAGTGAAGGGGCTCGGGGGCCCTATGGCTACACCTTC
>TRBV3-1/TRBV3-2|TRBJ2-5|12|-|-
CASSQLTETQYF
TGTGCCAGCAGCCAACTTACTGAGACCCAGTACTTC
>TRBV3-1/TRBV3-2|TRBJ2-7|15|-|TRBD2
CASSQSGTSGSEQYF
TGTGCCAGCAGCCAATCCGGGACTAGCGGGTCCGAGCAGTACTTC
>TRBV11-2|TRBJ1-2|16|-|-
CASSLERRTSPYGYTF
TGTGCCAGCAGCCTCGAGAGGAGGACCTCGCCTTATGGCTACACCTTC
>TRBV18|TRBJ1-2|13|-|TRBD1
CASSPGTGRGYTF
TGTGCCAGCTCACCAGGGACAGGGAGAGGCTACACCTTC
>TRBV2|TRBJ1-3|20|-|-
CASSEYTPGRGDSSGNTIYF
TGTGCCAGCAGTGAATACACCCCTGGAAGGGGCGACAGCTCTGGAAACACCATATATTTT
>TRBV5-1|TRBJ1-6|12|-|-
CASSREGSTLHF
TGCGCCAGCAGCCGGGAGGGGTCGACCCTCCACTTT
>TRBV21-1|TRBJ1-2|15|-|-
CASSKVGVPNYGYTF
TGTGCCAGCAGCAAAGTAGGGGTTCCAAACTATGGCTACACCTTC
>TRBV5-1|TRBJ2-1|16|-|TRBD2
CASSLPRGTIHNEQFF
TGCGCCAGCAGCTTGCCACGCGGGACTATTCACAATGAGCAGTTCTTC
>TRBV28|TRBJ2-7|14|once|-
CASSPRTGPYEQYF
TGTGCCAGCAGTCCCCGGACTGGACCGTACGAGCAGTACTTC
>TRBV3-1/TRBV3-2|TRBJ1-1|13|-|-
CASSQLVNTEAFF
TGTGCCAGCAGCCAATTAGTGAACACTGAAGCTTTCTTT
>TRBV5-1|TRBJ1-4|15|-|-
CASSLAGQANEKLFF
TGCGCCAGCAGCTTGGCGGGTCAGGCTAATGAAAAACTGTTTTTT
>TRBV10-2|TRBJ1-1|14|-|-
CASSESLGYTEAFF
TGCGCCAGCAGTGAGTCGCTAGGGTATACTGAAGCTTTCTTT
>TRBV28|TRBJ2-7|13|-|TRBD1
CASSIQQGYAQYF
TGTGCCAGCAGCATCCAACAGGGGTACGCTCAGTACTTC
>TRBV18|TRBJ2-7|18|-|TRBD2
CASSPLSRASGRDDEQYF
TGTGCCAGCTCACCACTTTCTCGGGCTAGCGGGAGAGATGACGAGCAGTACTTC
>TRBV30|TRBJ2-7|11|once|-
CAWRGPGKQYF
TGTGCCTGGAGGGGCCCGGGGAAGCAGTACTTC
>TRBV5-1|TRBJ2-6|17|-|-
CASSSTRGASGANVLTF
TGCGCCAGCAGCTCAACTAGGGGGGCCTCTGGGGCCAACGTCCTGACTTTC
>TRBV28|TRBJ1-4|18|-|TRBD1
CASSLERDRTTTNEKLFF
TGTGCCAGCAGTTTAGAGCGGGACAGGACCACAACTAATGAAAAACTGTTTTTT
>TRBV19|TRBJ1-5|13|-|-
CASRIQKNQPQHF
TGTGCCAGTAGAATACAGAAGAATCAGCCCCAGCATTTT
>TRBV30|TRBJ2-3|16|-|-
CAWSTGPATRTDTQYF
TGTGCCTGGAGTACGGGTCCAGCCACTCGCACAGATACGCAGTATTTT
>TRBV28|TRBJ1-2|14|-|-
CASSLTDSPPGYTF
TGTGCCAGCAGCCTTACAGATTCTCCTCCAGGCTACACCTTC
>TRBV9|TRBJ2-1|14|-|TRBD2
CASSSLAGINEQFF
TGTGCCAGCAGCAGCCTAGCGGGTATCAATGAGCAGTTCTTC
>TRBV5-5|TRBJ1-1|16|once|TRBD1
CASSISRQGANTEAFF
TGTGCCAGCAGCATCAGCAGACAGGGGGCGAACACTGAAGCTTTCTTT
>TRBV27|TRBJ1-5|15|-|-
CASSLGPASNQPQHF
TGTGCCAGCAGTTTAGGCCCGGCTAGCAATCAGCCCCAGCATTTT
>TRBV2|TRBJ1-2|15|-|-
CASSEEMWAGNGYTF
TGTGCCAGCAGTGAAGAAATGTGGGCGGGTAATGGCTACACCTTC
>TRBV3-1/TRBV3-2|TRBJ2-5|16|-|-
CASSQTFWGGRETQYF
TGTGCCAGCAGCCAAACGTTTTGGGGCGGCCGGGAGACCCAGTACTTC
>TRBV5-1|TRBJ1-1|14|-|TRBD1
CASSFEGANPEAFF
TGCGCCAGCAGCTTTGAGGGGGCGAATCCTGAAGCTTTCTTT
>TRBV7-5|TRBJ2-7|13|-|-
CARTTDRDYEQYF
TGTGCCAGAACCACGGACAGGGATTACGAGCAGTACTTC
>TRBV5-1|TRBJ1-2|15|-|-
CASSAGHPANYGYTF
TGCGCCAGCAGCGCGGGACATCCCGCTAACTATGGCTACACCTTC
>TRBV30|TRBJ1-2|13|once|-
CAWRGQSLYGYTF
TGTGCCTGGAGGGGGCAGAGCCTCTATGGCTACACCTTC
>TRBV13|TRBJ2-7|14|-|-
CASSFRRESYEQYF
TGTGCCAGCAGCTTCAGACGGGAGTCCTACGAGCAGTACTTC
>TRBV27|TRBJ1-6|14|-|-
CASSLRNSGSPLHF
TGTGCCAGCAGTTTAAGGAACTCGGGGTCACCCCTCCACTTT
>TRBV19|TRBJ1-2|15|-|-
CASSMTGPTNYGYTF
TGTGCCAGTAGTATGACAGGACCGACAAACTATGGCTACACCTTC
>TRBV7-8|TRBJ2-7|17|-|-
CASSLVVRETRPREQYF
TGTGCCAGCAGCTTAGTCGTTCGGGAGACTCGGCCTAGGGAGCAGTACTTC
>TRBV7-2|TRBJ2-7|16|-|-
CASSLDRGTGTYEQYF
TGTGCCAGCAGCTTAGATAGGGGGACGGGGACCTACGAGCAGTACTTC
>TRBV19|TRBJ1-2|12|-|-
CASSIMQYGYTF
TGTGCCAGTAGTATTATGCAGTATGGCTACACCTTC
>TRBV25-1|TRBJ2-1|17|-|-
CASSGTLTRISGNEQFF
TGTGCCAGCAGTGGGACTCTGACTAGAATTAGTGGCAATGAGCAGTTCTTC
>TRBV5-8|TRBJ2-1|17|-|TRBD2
CASSLFWTSGTYNEQFF
TGTGCCAGCAGCTTGTTTTGGACTAGCGGGACGTACAATGAGCAGTTCTTC
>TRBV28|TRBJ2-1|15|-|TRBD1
CASSTGQGTYNEQFF
TGTGCCAGCAGCACAGGACAGGGTACCTACAATGAGCAGTTCTTC
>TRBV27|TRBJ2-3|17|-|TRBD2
CASSLSEREHGTDTQYF
TGTGCCAGCAGTTTATCCGAGCGGGAGCATGGCACAGATACGCAGTATTTT
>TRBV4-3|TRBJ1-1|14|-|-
CASSQEGMNTEAFF
TGCGCCAGCAGCCAAGAAGGTATGAACACTGAAGCTTTCTTT
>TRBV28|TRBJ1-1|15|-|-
CASSFRDRGRAEAFF
TGTGCCAGCAGTTTCCGGGACCGGGGAAGGGCTGAAGCTTTCTTT
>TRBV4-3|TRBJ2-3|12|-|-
CASSPAPDTQYF
TGCGCCAGCAGCCCGGCCCCAGATACGCAGTATTTT
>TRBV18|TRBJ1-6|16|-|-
CASSPGIGAMDSPLHF
TGTGCCAGCTCACCAGGGATTGGGGCTATGGATTCACCCCTCCACTTT
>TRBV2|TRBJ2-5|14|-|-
CASSDTRGQETQYF
TGTGCCAGCAGTGACACCCGGGGCCAAGAGACCCAGTACTTC
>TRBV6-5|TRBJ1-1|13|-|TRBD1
CASSNPGGAEAFF
TGTGCCAGCAGTAACCCAGGGGGCGCTGAAGCTTTCTTT
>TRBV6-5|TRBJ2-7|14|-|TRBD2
CASRAGLTAYEQYF
TGTGCCAGCAGAGCGGGGTTGACGGCCTACGAGCAGTACTTC